Below, one T cell receptor (beta chain) is given with its context. No antigen is known for it. Nothing much larger sits one base from this clone, and base qualities are not available. This sample is part of a study of T cell therapy after organ transplantation (dated by TCRdb to about 2019). For the wider study: Autologous CMV-specific T cells, expanded in vitro for roughly 13 days with a peptide pool of 30 HLA class I and II CMV epitopes, were used as therapy products. Up to 6 T cell doses were administered to patients every 2 weeks, and patients were monitored for 29 weeks after therapy was completed. About 80% of the ten patients were classed as clinical responders and two as nonresponders. The median number of CMV-specific T cells given to patients was 1.92 x 10^8, delivered over 2 to 6 intravenous infusions. This study was a follow-up analysis of the TRBV repertoire from an open-label phase I trial that tested autologous CMV-specific adoptive T cell therapy in people who had received solid-organ transplants. Before T cell therapy commenced, pretherapy samples of peripheral blood were collected. Long-term post-therapy samples were obtainable from only about 75% of the 10 patients.

Overall results and qualifications from the work: The small cohort prevented assessing confounders such as concurrent antirejection and antiviral medications. Reconstitution after therapy appeared to involve both transferred clonotypes and endogenous clonotypes that were not detected in the therapy products. Before therapy, nonresponders had marked clonal expansions, and after therapy the repertoires of nonresponders changed only minimally. Fold change in CD8 clonality after therapy was inversely correlated with pretherapy clonality, suggesting that less biased repertoires were more receptive to remodeling. The small number of expansions detected in nonresponders may reflect reduced sample coverage resulting from poor CD8+ T cell yield.

The time point label corresponds to: before start of T cell therapy. The patients had received solid-organ transplants and had cytomegalovirus that was drug-resistant/recurrent. Ten or so trial participants were chosen for repertoire analysis on the basis of the availability of post-therapy peripheral blood mononuclear cells. A BD FACSAria III was used to sort viable CD3+CD8+CD4- lymphocytes from PBMCs. Genomic DNA was extracted from sorted cells with the Qiagen DNeasy Kit. CDR1 and CDR2, per the germline V gene, are SGDLS and YYNGEE. The CDR3 has 15 amino acids, counting the end cysteine and phenylalanine. The kept DNA is CDR3 alone, 45 bases in frame from the first base. The junction carries 11 bases between V and J, which are trimmed by 4 bases and 0 bases respectively. The immunoSEQ two-step, bias-controlled multiplex PCR assay was used to amplify TRB CDR3 regions from genomic DNA. CDR3 libraries were sequenced on an Illumina NextSeq 500. The authors' analysis ran thus. The immunoSEQ Analyzer platform was used for initial alignment and bioinformatics, including bias normalization against synthetic CDR3 analogs. V, D and J genes were annotated according to IMGT database definitions. Additional TRBV analyses were carried out with default settings in VDJtools version 1.1.10 and the R package tcR version 2.2.1.11. GLIPH analysis was performed with version 1.0 using default settings. To test for significant clonotype frequency changes in CDR3 sequences with at least 5 reads, a 2-sided binomial test with Benjamini-Hochberg correction (alpha = 0.01) was used. The table was pulled from immuneACCESS by TCRdb, which kept in-frame rearrangements only. Such tables lose some clones; where checked, under half of the loss comes from unresolved V genes, and the rest has no known cause. V, J and clone size reflect that table, while D and trimming were determined from the DNA. This sample holds 45,000 to 50,000 clones; approximately 94% were observed only once. Together, the top ten hold 2.5% to 4% of the sample.

The sequence was obtained from a human patient who had received a solid organ transplant and had CMV disease. The sequencing used CD8+ T cells from blood, collected before autologous CMV-specific T cell therapy. Recombination connected TRBV9 to TRBJ2-1; a confident D gene designation cannot be given. The sequenced DNA: TGTGCCAGCAGCCTCGGGCAGAGCTCCTACAATGAGCAGTTCTTC. Its protein product is CASSLGQSSYNEQFF.